The clone carrying this T cell receptor (beta chain) was recorded once. Its antigen is not identified. The data belong to a study of T cell responses to AZD1222 COVID-19 vaccine. Study results and limitations: Repertoires were collected only later (after the peak T cell response had occurred). There were mostly white British donors and more females than males, and clonal diversity was possibly underestimated. Nearly half of spike-specific TCRs reportedly go after variant regions that carry no mutations.

This CDR3 has 15 amino acids. Trimming removed 9 bases from V and 5 bases from J; junction bases left unmatched: 14. Germline V lookup: CDR1 LNHDA, CDR2 SQIVND (reference sequence). TCRdb's copy holds only in-frame clones and misses some; the assay was immunoSEQ multiplex PCR. The repertoire has approximately 75,000 clones, about nine tenths of them found once; the top ten carry roughly 18%. Pooled samples include second doses given at about 4 or 12 weeks. The chain carries TRBV19 and TRBJ1-1, with 8 bases matching TRBD1. The TCR was taken from an adult who received the AZD1222 COVID-19 vaccine. Material: peripheral blood, obtained 28 days after the second AZD1222 dose. The CDR3: CASLSQGAQITEAFF. CDR3 sequence (DNA): TGTGCCAGCTTATCTCAGGGGGCGCAGATAACTGAAGCTTTCTTT. Complete variable domain (other parts from reference TRBV19 and TRBJ1-1): DGGITQSPKYLFRKEGQNVTLSCEQNLNHDAMYWYRQDPGQGLRLIYYSQIVNDFQKGDIAEGYSVSREKKESFPLTVTSAQKNPTAFYLCASLSQGAQITEAFFGQGTRLTVV.